This T cell receptor beta chain was captured by sequencing in a study of a mutant IDH1 vaccine in newly diagnosed glioma. The overall study: Earlier treatment was radiotherapy, temozolomide, or both, with most getting both. Visit V13 took place at week 47, and visit V12 happened at week 35.

The time point here: week 35, safety follow-up. Doses comprised 300 ug of mutant IDH1 20-mer peptide each, plus topical imiquimod. Each tumor in the donors was a new WHO grade 3 or 4 astrocytoma, IDH1-mutant and ATRX-lost. CDR3 length equals 16 residues. Trimming removed 6 bases from V and 0 bases from J; junction bases left unmatched: 8. Looked up from germline, CDR1 is LNHDA and CDR2 is SQIVND (reference sequence). Findings and limits, study-wide: No link was apparently found between pseudoprogression and changes in top peripheral T cell clonotypes.

A remark on this clone: Its matching antigen is unknown.

Clones were read by immunoSEQ multiplex PCR, and TCRdb kept only the in-frame ones, dropping some. Altogether over 45,000 clones are present, almost 95% being singletons, with the ten largest covering roughly 2.4%. This TCR was recovered from a man aged 50 to 60 with glioma. The chain couples TRBV19 to TRBJ2-7; TRBD1 matches 10 bases. The material sequenced was PBMCs, taken from a glioma patient whose treatment included an IDH1 peptide vaccine. Written as DNA, the CDR3 is TGTGCCAGTAGGTCGACTGGACAGGGGGGCTCCTACGAGCAGTACTTC. The encoded protein is CASRSTGQGGSYEQYF.